One sample yielded the 3 T cell receptor beta chains listed below, sequenced in a study of PD-1 and CTLA-4 blockade in melanoma. Sequencing used immunoSEQ multiplex PCR; TCRdb keeps in-frame clones, though not all of them. The profile shows tens of thousands of clones, 88% of them singletons. Sample: CD8+ T cells from peripheral blood, taken before anti-PD-1 treatment. The origin of the receptors is a human donor with melanoma.

This clone has a single count. The chain has TRBV5-5 and TRBJ1-1; D is uncertain. Trimming stripped 4 bases from V and 0 bases from J, with 7 bases between. The CDR3 loop spans 13 amino acids. Germline loops: CDR1 SGHKS, CDR2 YYEKEE (reference sequence). CDR3 sequence: CASSPHLNTEAFF. The CDR3 DNA sequence: TGTGCCAGCAGCCCCCACCTGAACACTGAAGCTTTCTTT. The entire variable domain, with the rest obtained from reference TRBV5-5 and TRBJ1-1, is as follows: DAGVTQSPTHLIKTRGQQVTLRCSPISGHKSVSWYQQVLGQGPQFIFQYYEKEERGRGNFPDRFSARQFPNYSSELNVNALLLGDSALYLCASSPHLNTEAFFGQGTRLTVV.

The rearrangement uses TRBV7-9 and TRBJ1-1, with 9 bases aligning to TRBD1. The CDR3 runs to 15 residues. CDR1 SEHNR and CDR2 FQNEAQ come from the germline V gene (reference sequence). The trim removed 1 base at V and 5 bases at J, leaving 5 bases unmatched. The CDR3: CASSLGTGAVTEAFF. CDR3 bases: TGTGCCAGCAGCTTAGGGACAGGGGCTGTTACTGAAGCTTTCTTT.

This chain uses TRBV28 with TRBJ2-7; the D is unclear. Trimming shortened V by 4 bases and J by 0 bases, and 25 bases separated the two germline ends. Germline loops: CDR1 MDHEN, CDR2 SYDVKM. The CDR3 runs 19 residues. CDR3 region: CASSSPGVPPDRSSYEQYF. The CDR3 DNA sequence: TGTGCCAGCAGTTCCCCTGGGGTTCCCCCCGACCGTAGCTCCTACGAGCAGTACTTC.